The 9 T cell receptor beta chains presented below share a single source sample, sequenced in a study of blood T cell repertoires in COVID-19. The data were produced by immunoSEQ multiplex PCR, yet TCRdb's version contains in-frame clones alone and is incomplete. The sample carries under 150,000 clones, 81% recorded once. Specimen: peripheral blood. The receptors here all came from a human donor with acute or convalescent COVID-19. The donor label of this sample is uncertain.

This clone was seen once. The CDR3 DNA follows: TGTGCCAGCAGCGTCTACAGGGACGCGAATTCACCCCTCCACTTT. Translated: CASSVYRDANSPLHF. The V call is TRBV9, the J call TRBJ1-6; perhaps TRBD1 as D (6 bases). This CDR3 spans 15 amino acids. V was clipped by 2 bases and J by 7 bases, with 13 bases between them. Germline CDR1 SGDLS, CDR2 YYNGEE.

The J gene is TRBJ2-3, the V gene TRBV14; D ambiguous. The CDR3 length is 20 residues. Germline loops: CDR1 SGHDN, CDR2 FVKESK. Trimming shortened V by 0 bases and J by 0 bases, and 22 bases separated the two germline ends. Here the CDR3 DNA reads TGTGCCAGCAGCCAAGATCTTGGGTTTTCCGGAAGACTTAGCACAGATACGCAGTATTTT. Its protein is CASSQDLGFSGRLSTDTQYF.

The chain uses TRBV7-8 and TRBJ1-1, with D perhaps matching TRBD1 (5 bases). V dropped 4 bases and J dropped 0 bases, with 15 bases sitting between them. CDR1 is SGHVS, CDR2 FQNEAQ, per germline. The CDR3 consists of 16 residues. The CDR3 spells CASSSMGQLMNTEAFF. As DNA, the CDR3 is TGTGCCAGCAGCTCCATGGGGCAGCTCATGAACACTGAAGCTTTCTTT. Supplemented by reference TRBV7-8 and TRBJ1-1, the full variable domain reads GAGVSQSPRYKVAKRGQDVALRCDPISGHVSLFWYQQALGQGPEFLTYFQNEAQLDKSGLPSDRFFAERPEGSVSTLKIQRTQQEDSAVYLCASSSMGQLMNTEAFFGQGTRLTVV.

The gene calls are TRBV2 and TRBJ2-2; no reliable D call. The CDR3 has 13 amino acids. Trimming pared 8 bases from V and 6 bases from J, leaving 13 bases between. Germline CDR1 SNHLY, CDR2 FYNNEI. The CDR3 nucleotides read TGTGCCAGCCGCCCGTATGCAGCCGGGGAGCTGTTTTTT. It specifies CASRPYAAGELFF.

This chain connects TRBV15 to TRBJ1-2; D is ambiguous. Germline V lookup: CDR1 LNHNV, CDR2 YYDKDF (reference sequence). The CDR3 spans 16 residues. V lost 3 bases and J 7 bases, leaving 21 bases between the germline ends. The CDR3 DNA sequence: TGTGCCACCAGCAGGAGACAAGGCGGGGTCTTCGGTGGCTACACCTTC. Amino acid sequence: CATSRRQGGVFGGYTF. The full variable domain, in which reference TRBV15 and TRBJ1-2 provide the parts outside the CDR3, is DAMVIQNPRYQVTQFGKPVTLSCSQTLNHNVMYWYQQKSSQAPKLLFHYYDKDFNNEADTPDNFQSRRPNTSFCFLDIRSPGLGDTAMYLCATSRRQGGVFGGYTFGSGTRLTVV.

The chain couples TRBV19 to TRBJ1-2; TRBD1 aligns across 9 bases. The V and J ends lost 7 bases and 2 bases, in that order; junction bases with no gene match: 8. The CDR3 is 15 residues long. Germline CDR1 and CDR2: LNHDA and SQIVND (reference sequence). CDR3 sequence: CASTHGDRENYGYTF. The DNA of the CDR3 is TGTGCCAGTACCCACGGGGACAGGGAAAACTATGGCTACACCTTC. Using reference TRBV19 and TRBJ1-2 for the parts outside the CDR3, the full variable domain is DGGITQSPKYLFRKEGQNVTLSCEQNLNHDAMYWYRQDPGQGLRLIYYSQIVNDFQKGDIAEGYSVSREKKESFPLTVTSAQKNPTAFYLCASTHGDRENYGYTFGSGTRLTVV.

This chain links TRBV7-8 with TRBJ2-7, with 7 nucleotides matching TRBD1. Germline V gives CDR1 SGHVS, CDR2 FQNEAQ. With V trimmed by 0 bases and J by 4 bases, 9 bases remained unmatched. The CDR3 sequence is 16 residues long. CDR3 nucleotide sequence: TGTGCCAGCAGCTTAGCCGGGACAGAACGTCCGTACGAGCAGTACTTC. Protein sequence: CASSLAGTERPYEQYF.

This clone was seen once. The chain links TRBV2 to TRBJ1-6; 11 bases are a match to TRBD1. CDR1 and CDR2 (germline): SNHLY, FYNNEI. After removal of 6 bases from V and 7 bases from J, the junction contained 8 bases not matched to a gene. This CDR3 is 16 amino acids long. CDR3 DNA: TGTGCCAGCAGAATTGGACAGGGGGCTAGAAATTCACCCCTCCACTTT. This codes for CASRIGQGARNSPLHF. Variable domain in full (rest from reference TRBV2 and TRBJ1-6): EPEVTQTPSHQVTQMGQEVILRCVPISNHLYFYWYRQILGQKVEFLVSFYNNEISEKSEIFDDQFSVERPDGSNFTLKIRSTKLEDSAMYFCASRIGQGARNSPLHFGNGTRLTVT.

The V gene is TRBV7-8, the J gene TRBJ1-6; TRBD1 matches at 7 bases. The CDR3 is 14 amino acids. The trim removed 6 bases at V and 7 bases at J, leaving 6 bases unmatched. From germline, CDR1 is SGHVS and CDR2 FQNEAQ. In DNA, the CDR3 is TGTGCCAGCAGTTTGGACAGGTTAAATTCACCCCTCCACTTT. Protein product: CASSLDRLNSPLHF.